The 27 T cell receptor beta chains presented below share a single source sample, sequenced in a study of monozygotic twins with inflammatory bowel disease. No DNA is given; TCRdb re-called the 5' RACE reads and lists each CDR3 protein once. The sample holds roughly 320,000 distinct CDR3 sequences. Specimen: blood. These receptors were collected from a human donor with ulcerative colitis or Crohn's disease, or a healthy co-twin of an affected twin (not recorded which).

The chain links TRBV18 to TRBJ1-5. The CDR3 is made up of 16 amino acids. Germline assignment: CDR1 KGHSH and CDR2 LQKENI. The CDR3 is CASSPPGNQASKPQHF.

J is TRBJ2-3 and V is TRBV10-3; TCRdb reports TRBD1, a call that lacks DNA to check it against. The CDR3 loop spans 13 amino acids. Germline V lookup: CDR1 ENHRY, CDR2 SYGVKD. This CDR3 reads CAISAPLTDTQYF.

This chain connects TRBV12-3 or TRBV12-4 to TRBJ1-2; TCRdb selects TRBD1, and the lack of DNA leaves this call unchecked. The CDR3 runs 13 residues. The CDR3 spells CASSLGTGWGYTF.

The rearrangement links TRBV7-2 to TRBJ1-4; the TCRdb call, TRBD1, lacks DNA for checking. Germline CDR1 reads SGHTA; CDR2 reads FQGNSA. This CDR3 contains 15 residues. The CDR3: CASSLSGQNNEKLFF.

This chain joins TRBV7-2 and TRBJ1-5; TCRdb reports TRBD1, a call that lacks DNA to check it against. Germline V gene data show CDR1 as SGHTA and CDR2 as FQGNSA. CDR3 length: 16 amino acids. CDR3 loop: CASSLVIGVFNQPQHF.

The rearrangement links TRBV7-2 to TRBJ1-6; the TRBD1 assignment by TCRdb is unverifiable without DNA. The V gene's germline CDR1 is SGHTA and CDR2 FQGNSA. This CDR3 comprises 13 residues. This chain's CDR3 is CASSLGGARPLHF.

V usage is TRBV24-1 and J usage is TRBJ2-3. Germline V CDR1 and CDR2: KGHDR, SFDVKD. The CDR3 length is 14 residues. The CDR3 loop reads CATSDHLGTDTQYF.

The chain links TRBV28 to TRBJ2-7; TCRdb indicates TRBD2, and absent DNA this call remains unverified. This CDR3 is 13 amino acids long. The germline V gene has CDR1 MDHEN and CDR2 SYDVKM. CDR3 region: CASSSTSPYEQYF.

V usage is TRBV20-1 and J usage is TRBJ2-1; TCRdb's D gene call, TRBD2, goes unchecked for lack of DNA. This CDR3 spans 15 amino acids. In germline, CDR1 is DFQATT, CDR2 SNEGSKA (reference sequence). The CDR3 protein is CSARLTGGAYNEQFF.

The gene calls are TRBV6-2 or TRBV6-3 and TRBJ2-5. Per the germline V gene, CDR1 is MNHEY and CDR2 is SVGEGT. The CDR3 totals 13 residues. CDR3: CASIGTNTETQYF.

V is TRBV7-2 and J is TRBJ2-5; TCRdb picks TRBD2, but there is no DNA to check that call. CDR1 and CDR2 from the germline V gene are SGHTA and FQGNSA. The CDR3 has 11 residues. The CDR3 protein is CASSLGLTQYF.

The gene calls are TRBV5-1 and TRBJ2-2; TCRdb selects TRBD2, and the lack of DNA leaves this call unchecked. CDR1 is SGHRS, CDR2 YFSETQ, per germline. CDR3 length: 15 residues. This chain's CDR3 is CASSFRVGNTGELFF.

V usage is TRBV10-3 and J usage is TRBJ2-7; TCRdb proposes TRBD1, but this gene call is untestable without DNA. This CDR3 spans 14 amino acids. The germline V gene has CDR1 ENHRY and CDR2 SYGVKD. The chain's CDR3 is CAISEEVGHYEQYF.

The chain has TRBV6-4 and TRBJ2-2; with no DNA, the TCRdb D assignment of TRBD1 cannot be verified. CDR3 length: 16 residues. Looked up from germline, CDR1 is MRHNA and CDR2 is SNTAGT. CDR3 in amino acids: CASSDTSRRGSGELFF.

This rearrangement joins TRBV18 to TRBJ1-3; TCRdb's assignment of TRBD1 cannot be checked, as there is no DNA. The germline V gene has CDR1 KGHSH and CDR2 LQKENI. The CDR3 is 15 residues long. The CDR3 reads CASSLNRVGGNTIYF.

The rearrangement links TRBV6-1 to TRBJ2-7; TCRdb gives TRBD1 as the D gene, but with no DNA this cannot be confirmed. CDR3 length: 15 amino acids. In germline, CDR1 is MNHNS, CDR2 SASEGT. The CDR3 loop is CASRDISGQSYEQYF.

The V gene is TRBV7-2, the J gene TRBJ2-3. The CDR3 is made up of 16 amino acids. The germline CDR1 and CDR2 sequences are SGHTA and FQGNSA. The CDR3 spells CASSLGGRTFTDTQYF.

The J gene is TRBJ2-2, the V gene TRBV19; TCRdb outputs TRBD1, but without DNA this stays unchecked. The CDR3 contains 15 residues. Germline V gives CDR1 LNHDA, CDR2 SQIVND (reference sequence). The CDR3 loop is CASSIAGSDTGELFF.

The V call is TRBV20-1, the J call TRBJ2-2. Germline V gives CDR1 DFQATT, CDR2 SNEGSKA (reference sequence). CDR3 length: 11 residues. This CDR3 reads CSARDLGELFF.

The chain has TRBV5-1 and TRBJ2-5; TCRdb calls TRBD2, which cannot be checked without DNA. Germline V CDR1 and CDR2: SGHRS, YFSETQ. This CDR3 contains 17 residues. This CDR3 is CASSPGTSGGIQETQYF. The entire variable domain, with the rest obtained from reference TRBV5-1 and TRBJ2-5, is as follows: KAGVTQTPRYLIKTRGQQVTLSCSPISGHRSVSWYQQTPGQGLQFLFEYFSETQRNKGNFPGRFSGRQFSNSRSEMNVSTLELGDSALYLCASSPGTSGGIQETQYFGPGTRLLVL.

The CDR3 protein is CASSYHHSSTNEKLFF. V is TRBV14 and J is TRBJ1-4. CDR1 is SGHDN and CDR2 is FVKESK in the germline V gene. CDR3 length equals 16 residues.

The rearrangement uses TRBV4-3 and TRBJ2-1; TCRdb outputs TRBD2, but without DNA this stays unchecked. Per germline, CDR1 LGHNA and CDR2 YSLEER. This CDR3 has 16 residues. CDR3 protein: CASSQAPSGIYNEQFF.

The genes are TRBV27 and TRBJ1-6; TCRdb's D gene call, TRBD1, goes unchecked for lack of DNA. The CDR3 covers 16 residues. CDR1 and CDR2 from the germline V gene are MNHEY and SMNVEV (reference sequence). CDR3 in amino acids: CASSDSRGGLNSPLHF.

The V and J genes are TRBV4-3 and TRBJ1-4; TCRdb selects TRBD1, and the lack of DNA leaves this call unchecked. The CDR3 is 20 amino acids. Germline assignment: CDR1 LGHNA and CDR2 YSLEER. CDR3 sequence: CASSQELGGTGRVGIEKLFF.

The rearrangement links TRBV20-1 to TRBJ1-1; TCRdb picks TRBD1, but there is no DNA to check that call. Germline CDR1 reads DFQATT; CDR2 reads SNEGSKA (reference sequence). CDR3 size: 14 residues. This CDR3 is CSASPTGGGTEAFF.

The chain couples TRBV7-2 to TRBJ2-3. The germline V gene has CDR1 SGHTA and CDR2 FQGNSA. The CDR3 has 14 amino acids. CDR3 sequence reads: CASSLSGFTDTQYF.

This CDR3 reads CASSWDRGYGYTF. This chain uses TRBV27 with TRBJ1-2; TCRdb's D gene call, TRBD1, goes unchecked for lack of DNA. The CDR3 is 13 amino acids. Germline CDR1 and CDR2: MNHEY and SMNVEV (reference sequence).